Below, one T cell receptor beta chain is given with its context. The data were taken from a study of blood T cell repertoires in COVID-19. The CDR3 contains 14 residues. CDR1 and CDR2 from the germline V gene are LNHDA and SQIVND (reference sequence). Trimming at V came to 1 base and at J to 2 bases, leaving 2 bases not matched to a gene. In the original analysis: Estimated nucleated cell counts came from reference gene primer amplification. TCRdb keeps only in-frame clones here, not all; method: immunoSEQ multiplex PCR. That table supplies the V and J calls and clone size; D and trimming were determined from the DNA. The sample holds approximately 240,000 clones; around 80% are singletons and the top ten take approximately 1.5%.

The source is a woman in her thirties or forties who had recovered from COVID-19. The genes are TRBV19 and TRBJ2-7; 7 nucleotides match TRBD2. Material: peripheral blood. The CDR3 DNA sequence: TGTGCCAGTAGTATAGGCCGGGGGGCCTACGAGCAGTACTTC. Translation: CASSIGRGAYEQYF.